One and the same sample provided the 17 T cell receptor beta chains below, sequenced in a study of shared clonotypes between healthy human individuals. Assay used: immunoSEQ multiplex PCR; TCRdb lists only in-frame clones, some missing. The data show 2 million to 2.5 million clones, approximately 96% seen once. Sequencing was performed on naive CD4+ T cells sorted from blood. Subset described: CD45RA+ positively selected. These receptors were obtained from a man aged 18-30 years in good health.

This chain connects TRBV5-3 to TRBJ2-5; 10 positions agree with TRBD2. TRBV5-3 is placed among ORFs of uncertain function. This CDR3 spans 18 amino acids. J lost 2 bases, V lost 8 bases, and 18 bases had no gene match. The CDR3 here is CASLTFHASGSRQETQYF. For the CDR3, the DNA is TGTGCCAGTCTCACGTTCCACGCTAGCGGGAGTAGACAAGAGACCCAGTACTTC.

The V call is TRBV5-4, the J call TRBJ2-1; unclear D gene. Germline V gives CDR1 SGHNT, CDR2 YYREEE (reference sequence). CDR3 length: 11 residues. The V gene lost 1 base and the J gene lost 12 bases, with 8 bases spanning the gap. The CDR3 loop reads CASSLSGLQFF. The CDR3 nucleotides read TGTGCCAGCAGCTTGTCCGGGTTGCAGTTCTTC.

The V and J genes are TRBV7-2 and TRBJ2-2, with D maybe TRBD1 (7 bases). The germline CDR1 and CDR2 sequences are SGHTA and FQGNSA. Trimming stripped 5 bases from V and 7 bases from J, with 23 bases between. The CDR3 extends over 17 amino acids. CDR3 residues: CASSHAGTLAGGGELFF. Here the CDR3 DNA reads TGTGCCAGCAGCCACGCCGGGACTTTAGCAGGGGGCGGGGAGCTGTTTTTT.

The V call is TRBV6-5, the J call TRBJ2-5; a possible D gene is TRBD2 (6 bases). This CDR3 has 13 amino acids. V was clipped by 6 bases and J by 2 bases, with 10 bases between them. In germline, CDR1 is MNHEY, CDR2 SVGAGI. The CDR3 loop reads CASRRTIQETQYF. The CDR3 DNA is TGTGCCAGCAGGAGGACTATTCAAGAGACCCAGTACTTC.

The chain uses TRBV5-1 and TRBJ2-7; the match to TRBD2 covers 12 bases. CDR1 SGHRS and CDR2 YFSETQ come from the germline V gene. With V trimmed by 6 bases and J by 2 bases, 9 bases remained unmatched. This CDR3 region has 16 residues. The CDR3 DNA sequence: TGCGCCAGCAAGCCTGCTAGCGGGGGGGCTGCCTACGAGCAGTACTTC. As protein: CASKPASGGAAYEQYF. The whole variable domain, filled in from reference TRBV5-1 and TRBJ2-7, reads KAGVTQTPRYLIKTRGQQVTLSCSPISGHRSVSWYQQTPGQGLQFLFEYFSETQRNKGNFPGRFSGRQFSNSRSEMNVSTLELGDSALYLCASKPASGGAAYEQYFGPGTRLTVT.

This clone came up once. V and J are TRBV4-1 and TRBJ1-2, with 7 bases matching TRBD1. The CDR3 runs to 18 residues. CDR1 MGHRA and CDR2 YSYEKL come from the germline V gene. Trimming removed 1 base from V and 4 bases from J; junction bases left unmatched: 15. This CDR3 reads CASSQVGFKQGSGYGYTF. The CDR3 nucleotides are TGCGCCAGCAGCCAAGTCGGGTTTAAACAGGGGAGCGGCTATGGCTACACCTTC.

The rearrangement uses TRBV7-9 and TRBJ2-1, with D unclear. V shed 3 bases and J shed 9 bases, with 9 bases lying between them. The CDR3 is 12 residues long. Per germline, CDR1 SEHNR and CDR2 FQNEAQ (reference sequence). This CDR3 is CASSLGVGEQFF. The CDR3 DNA is TGTGCCAGCAGCTTGGGTGTAGGTGAGCAGTTCTTC.

To note about this clone: In the same sample, other DNA sequences code for this CDR3. This chain connects TRBV5-1 to TRBJ1-3; 7 nucleotides match TRBD1. The CDR3 sequence is 15 residues long. Germline V gives CDR1 SGHRS, CDR2 YFSETQ. The junction had 1 base not matched to a gene; V was cut back by 0 bases and J by 1 base. CDR3 loop: CASSLDRGSGNTIYF. In DNA form, the CDR3 reads TGCGCCAGCAGCTTGGACAGGGGTTCTGGAAACACCATATATTTT. Supplemented by reference TRBV5-1 and TRBJ1-3, the full variable domain reads KAGVTQTPRYLIKTRGQQVTLSCSPISGHRSVSWYQQTPGQGLQFLFEYFSETQRNKGNFPGRFSGRQFSNSRSEMNVSTLELGDSALYLCASSLDRGSGNTIYFGEGSWLTVV.

This clone appeared once. The same CDR3 arises from other DNA sequences in this sample as well. This rearrangement joins TRBV5-1 to TRBJ1-2; 8 nucleotides match TRBD1. Germline CDR1 and CDR2: SGHRS and YFSETQ. This CDR3 spans 13 amino acids. With 4 bases clipped from V and 7 bases from J, the junction kept 6 bases outside the gene matches. CDR3 sequence reads: CASSQGQGGGYTF. The CDR3 nucleotides are TGCGCCAGCAGCCAAGGACAGGGCGGTGGCTACACCTTC.

The rearrangement joins TRBV30 to TRBJ2-1; possible D gene TRBD1, 6 bases. This CDR3 comprises 14 residues. Trimming left V 5 bases short and J 4 bases short, with 15 bases between. Germline V gives CDR1 GTSNPN, CDR2 SVGIG (reference sequence). The CDR3 loop reads CAWARDIGYNEQFF. CDR3 in DNA: TGTGCCTGGGCCCGGGACATTGGTTACAATGAGCAGTTCTTC. Drawing the rest from reference TRBV30 and TRBJ2-1, the complete variable domain is SQTIHQWPATLVQPVGSPLSLECTVEGTSNPNLYWYRQAAGRGLQLLFYSVGIGQISSEVPQNLSASRPQDRQFILSSKKLLLSDSGFYLCAWARDIGYNEQFFGPGTRLTVL.

This clone occurred a few times. This chain joins TRBV10-3 and TRBJ1-2; D is perhaps TRBD1 (5 bases). Germline V gene data show CDR1 as ENHRY and CDR2 as SYGVKD. The CDR3 spans 13 residues. CDR3 DNA sequence: TGTGCGGCGCTAGGGGCGGCGGACTATGGCTACACCTTC. It specifies CAALGAADYGYTF.

This chain connects TRBV2 to TRBJ2-2; D may be TRBD1 (5 bases). Germline V CDR1 and CDR2: SNHLY, FYNNEI. The CDR3 length is 15 residues. V lost 3 bases, J lost 4 bases, and 12 bases lay in between. The DNA of the CDR3 is TGTGCCAGCAGTGATCGCAGGGTTGCCACCGGGGAGCTGTTTTTT. Translation: CASSDRRVATGELFF.

For this clone: The sample carries other DNA sequences with the same CDR3. The chain combines TRBV11-2 with TRBJ2-2, with no clear D. V lost 1 base and J lost 5, with 5 bases in between. This CDR3 comprises 13 residues. CDR1 and CDR2 from the germline V gene are SGHAT and FQNNGV. The CDR3 sequence: CASSLVRTGELFF. The CDR3 DNA reads TGTGCCAGCAGCTTAGTTCGAACCGGGGAGCTGTTTTTT.

About this clone itself: Other DNA sequences from this sample encode an identical CDR3 as well. The chain carries TRBV19 and TRBJ1-1; D remains ambiguous. V lost 0 bases to trimming and J lost 2 bases, with 7 bases between them. The CDR3 contains 14 residues. Germline loops: CDR1 LNHDA, CDR2 SQIVND (reference sequence). The CDR3 loop reads CASSIEGRNTEAFF. As DNA, the CDR3 is TGTGCCAGTAGTATAGAAGGCAGAAACACTGAAGCTTTCTTT.

The rearrangement uses TRBV5-6 and TRBJ1-1; 7 bases line up with TRBD1. Germline V gene lookup returns CDR1 SGHDT and CDR2 YYEEEE. The V segment lost 3 bases and the J segment 8 bases; nucleotides outside the gene matches: 7. This CDR3 is built from 13 residues. This chain's CDR3 is CASSSGQSVEAFF. The DNA for the CDR3 is TGTGCCAGCAGCTCGGGACAGTCTGTCGAAGCTTTCTTT.

The CDR3 loop reads CASSVATSGPYEQYF. CDR3 DNA sequence: TGTGCCAGCAGCGTAGCTACTAGCGGCCCCTACGAGCAGTACTTC. This chain uses TRBV9 with TRBJ2-7, with 8 nucleotides matching TRBD2. The CDR3 length is 15 residues. In germline, CDR1 is SGDLS, CDR2 YYNGEE. J gave up 2 bases and V 0 bases, and 4 bases lay outside the gene matches.

This chain connects TRBV4-3 to TRBJ2-3; D ambiguous. Trimming shortened V by 3 bases and J by 2 bases, and 15 bases separated the two germline ends. Germline CDR1 is LGHNA and CDR2 is YSLEER. The CDR3 is 16 amino acids. The CDR3 coding sequence is TGCGCCAGCAGCCAGGGCCGCGTGGCCAACACAGATACGCAGTATTTT. It codes for CASSQGRVANTDTQYF.